The T cell receptor beta chain described here comes from a study of T cells in Graves' hyperthyroidism and ophthalmopathy. Study summary: Staff took peripheral blood when the initial diagnosis was made, before any treatment began. General study results and limits: Blood also carried most thyroid clonotypes expanded above 0.001. Before onset, ophthalmopathy was predicted by the model a median approximately 6.5 months earlier.

The ends lost 4 bases at V and 1 base at J; junction bases unmatched: 4. Germline V gene sequence: CDR1 KGHDR, CDR2 SFDVKD. This CDR3 is built from 16 residues. It was RNA transcripts that yielded the amplified TCR beta CDR3 regions. Researchers ran a first-round RT-PCR on the TCR CDR3 using the HTBI primer set. TCRdb reprocessed the multiplex PCR reads with MiXCR, giving one entry per CDR3 protein. The data contain roughly 700,000 distinct CDR3 sequences, 13% to 15% of them singletons. Comment on this clonotype: The antigen remains undetermined.

Any patient presenting with uncontrolled infection, other autoimmune disease, pregnancy or lactation was left out. The sequenced sample consisted of blood. This TCR was sampled from a woman under 30 with Graves' hyperthyroidism. This chain joins TRBV24-1 and TRBJ2-1, with 9 positions matching TRBD1. The CDR3 DNA follows: TGTGCCACCAGTGACCGACAGGGGGTATCCTACAATGAGCAGTTCTTC. It yields the protein CATSDRQGVSYNEQFF.